This T cell receptor beta chain was recorded in a study of cytomegalovirus exposure and HLA in healthy donors. Remarks on this clone: Its target is unknown.

The CDR3 covers 14 residues. Germline values: CDR1 SGHVS, CDR2 FNYEAQ. Trimming took 7 bases from V and 8 from J; bases not matched to a gene: 5. PCR involved 60 Vbeta and 13 Jbeta primers. The protocol was immunoSEQ multiplex PCR, while the TCRdb copy is restricted to in-frame clones and leaves out a portion. The profile covers about 200,000 clones, with 70% to 85% appearing a single time and about 1.8% taken by the ten largest. Likely unrecorded immune exposures existed in these nominally healthy donors. Whole-study findings and limits: In a later analysis, a missense DCLRE1C variant was linked to TCR beta V- and J-gene trimming.

The sequence was collected from a man over 45 in good health and CMV-seronegative. The rearrangement joins TRBV7-6 to TRBJ2-1; TRBD2 matches at 13 bases. The sequenced material came from PBMCs. CDR3 DNA: TGTGCCAGCACCTGGACTAGCGGGAGTTATGAGCAGTTCTTC. The encoded protein is CASTWTSGSYEQFF. The whole variable domain, remainder taken from reference TRBV7-6 and TRBJ2-1, is GAGVSQSPRYKVTKRGQDVALRCDPISGHVSLYWYRQALGQGPEFLTYFNYEAQQDKSGLPNDRFSAERPEGSISTLTIQRTEQRDSAMYRCASTWTSGSYEQFFGPGTRLTVL.